This T cell receptor (beta chain) originates from a study of T cell responses to AZD1222 COVID-19 vaccine. For this clone: Its antigen remains unidentified.

Repertoires were generated with immunoSEQ multiplex PCR, while TCRdb's copy carries only in-frame clones and drops some. The sample includes over 50,000 clones, about four fifths of them seen just once. Study findings and constraints: Spike-wide coverage was observed for vaccine-associated CD4 TCRs, with dominant responses at 160-218 and 743-854. Once two AZD1222 doses were given, Spike-specific TCR breadth and depth went up.

CDR3 length: 13 amino acids. Trimming left V 0 bases short and J 4 bases short, with 6 bases between. Germline values: CDR1 LNHDA, CDR2 SQIVND (reference sequence). The receptor was derived from an adult who received the AZD1222 COVID-19 vaccine. The sequencing here drew on peripheral blood, taken 28 days after the second AZD1222 dose. The chain carries TRBV19 and TRBJ1-2; D is uncertain. CDR3 region: CASSIDSPYGYTF. The DNA of the CDR3 is TGTGCCAGTAGTATAGACAGTCCCTATGGCTACACCTTC.